Listed below are T cell receptor beta chains from one sample, sequenced in a study of blood T cell repertoires in COVID-19. Clones were sequenced by immunoSEQ multiplex PCR, and TCRdb holds only the in-frame ones, with some missing. This sample has 250,000 or so clones, with 86% found just once. Sequenced input: PBMCs or T cells enriched from blood (not recorded which). Receptor source: a woman aged 18-29 years who had recovered from COVID-19. Both conserved end residues are part of each CDR3. Each record gives: D gene, V gene, J gene, clone size, CDR3 DNA, CDR3 protein. A D gene is named only where the DNA matches it firmly. The size field is filled for only some rows; it gives once, few, many or a size class.

>NA|TRBV19|TRBJ2-1|NA
TGTGCCAGTAGTACCACGGGACTCTCCTCCTACAATGAGCAGTTCTTC
CASSTTGLSSYNEQFF
>NA|TRBV6-5|TRBJ1-1|NA
TGTGCCAGCAGGCGCGCCCATCAAGCTTTCTTT
CASRRAHQAFF
>TRBD1|TRBV10-3|TRBJ2-7|NA
TGTGCCATCAGTGAGTTGCCGGGACAGGGAACCTACGAGCAGTACTTC
CAISELPGQGTYEQYF
>TRBD1|TRBV6-5|TRBJ1-5|NA
TGTGCCAGCAGTTACAGCCCGACAGGGAATCAGCCCCAGCATTTT
CASSYSPTGNQPQHF
>NA|TRBV6-5|TRBJ1-1|NA
TGTGCCAGCAGTTACGGCGGACAGCTGTCCGAAGCTTTCTTT
CASSYGGQLSEAFF
>NA|TRBV6-2/TRBV6-3|TRBJ1-5|NA
TGTGCCAGCAGCAGGAGCGTTGATCAGCCCCAGCATTTT
CASSRSVDQPQHF
>NA|TRBV19|TRBJ2-3|NA
TGTGCCAGTGTAGGGGACTCTGGCCCAGATACGCAGTATTTT
CASVGDSGPDTQYF
>NA|TRBV3-1/TRBV3-2|TRBJ1-1|NA
TGTGCCAGCAGCCCCTTAGAGGGCTTTCCTTTCTTT
CASSPLEGFPFF
>NA|TRBV5-1|TRBJ1-1|NA
TGCGCCAGCTCCCTAAAGGGGCCTAGAATGGAGGCTTTCTTT
CASSLKGPRMEAFF
>NA|TRBV15|TRBJ2-7|few
TGTGCCACCAGCGTTGGACTACTAGGGGAGCAGTACTTC
CATSVGLLGEQYF
>NA|TRBV7-2|TRBJ1-6|NA
TGTGCCAGCGCTTGGGGGGTGAGGGATAATTCACCCCTCCACTTT
CASAWGVRDNSPLHF